This TCR beta chain was sequenced in a study of OX40 agonist ivuxolimab in advanced cancers. The CDR3 loop spans 12 amino acids. The germline CDR1 and CDR2 sequences are KGHSH and LQKENI. Trimming removed 3 bases at V and 1 base at J, with 3 bases between. TCRdb's table, derived via immunoSEQ multiplex PCR, lists solely in-frame clones and lacks some. The data contain about 64,000 clones, 91% of them singletons. Note on this clone: Other DNA sequences in this specimen translate into the identical CDR3.

This receptor was taken from an adult with an advanced solid tumor such as melanoma, head and neck, liver or kidney cancer. The input for sequencing was CD4+ or CD8+ T cells sorted from blood, taken in a trial of the OX40 agonist ivuxolimab. The rearrangement uses TRBV18 and TRBJ2-5, with D unresolved. The CDR3 protein is CASSPGQETQYF. DNA of the CDR3: TGTGCCAGCTCACCGGGCCAAGAGACCCAGTACTTC.